These T cell receptor beta chains were read from a single sample in a study of blood T cell repertoires in COVID-19. The data were produced by immunoSEQ multiplex PCR, yet TCRdb's version contains in-frame clones alone and is incomplete. The repertoire includes a few hundred thousand clones, around 87% of them detected once, and around 2.3% sits in the top ten. Sequencing was performed on peripheral blood. Receptors originate from a woman aged 55-70 years with COVID-19, enrolled during active disease. CDR3s include the opening cysteine and the closing phenylalanine or tryptophan. D genes are given only for firm matches. Expanded clones are given a class, and other clones once, few, many or no size at all.

clone size,V gene,J gene,D gene,CDR3 protein,CDR3 DNA
NA,TRBV5-1,TRBJ2-1,NA,CASSFRGSYNEQFF,TGCGCCAGCAGCTTTCGGGGGTCCTACAATGAGCAGTTCTTC
NA,TRBV15,TRBJ1-6,NA,CATSTRGGSYNSPLHF,TGTGCCACCAGCACAAGGGGGGGCTCCTATAATTCACCCCTCCACTTT
NA,TRBV28,TRBJ1-5,NA,CATPGAAGGNQPQHF,TGTGCCACTCCGGGGGCAGCGGGGGGGAATCAGCCCCAGCATTTT
NA,TRBV5-1,TRBJ1-2,NA,CASSLNTNYGYTF,TGCGCCAGCAGCTTGAACACTAACTATGGCTACACCTTC
NA,TRBV7-2,TRBJ2-2,NA,CASSRGRYTGELFF,TGTGCCAGCAGTCGGGGGAGGTACACCGGGGAGCTGTTTTTT
NA,TRBV7-2,TRBJ1-4,NA,CASSLEPGSRGLGNEKLFF,TGTGCCAGCAGCTTAGAGCCGGGTAGTAGGGGACTGGGAAATGAAAAACTGTTTTTT
once,TRBV6-6,TRBJ1-3,NA,CASSWTVSGNTIYF,TGTGCCAGCAGCTGGACAGTCTCTGGAAACACCATATATTTT
NA,TRBV3-1/TRBV3-2,TRBJ1-6,NA,CASSQGSGIYNSPLHF,TGTGCCAGCAGCCAAGGATCAGGGATCTATAATTCACCCCTCCACTTT
NA,TRBV19,TRBJ1-5,NA,CASSTSPRGTQPQHF,TGTGCCAGTAGTACTTCCCCCAGGGGAACTCAGCCCCAGCATTTT
NA,TRBV6-1,TRBJ1-3,TRBD1,CASSVRDRTLSGNTIYF,TGTGCCAGCAGTGTGAGGGACAGGACTCTCTCTGGAAACACCATATATTTT
NA,TRBV2,TRBJ2-6,TRBD1,CASGGQLLSGANVLTF,TGTGCCAGCGGGGGACAGCTCCTCTCTGGGGCCAACGTCCTGACTTTC
NA,TRBV10-3,TRBJ2-7,TRBD2,CATGTSGPPYEQYF,TGTGCCACTGGGACTAGCGGGCCCCCCTACGAGCAGTACTTC
NA,TRBV6-5,TRBJ2-3,TRBD1,CASSWTGQTDTQYF,TGTGCCAGCAGTTGGACAGGGCAGACAGATACGCAGTATTTT
NA,TRBV4-3,TRBJ1-5,NA,CASSQGSVLSNQPQHF,TGCGCCAGCAGCCAAGGATCCGTACTAAGCAATCAGCCCCAGCATTTT
NA,TRBV9,TRBJ2-5,NA,CASSVGDGGLSGGETQYF,TGTGCCAGCAGCGTAGGCGACGGGGGCCTCTCAGGGGGAGAGACCCAGTACTTC
NA,TRBV14,TRBJ2-1,TRBD1,CASSPQTGDEQFF,TGTGCCAGCAGCCCCCAGACAGGGGATGAGCAGTTCTTC
NA,TRBV2,TRBJ1-5,NA,CASVGRVRGNQPQHF,TGTGCCAGCGTGGGCAGGGTACGCGGCAATCAGCCCCAGCATTTT
NA,TRBV19,TRBJ1-3,NA,CASSTHRVTDLQNTIYF,TGTGCCAGTAGTACCCACAGGGTTACGGACCTGCAAAACACCATATATTTT
NA,TRBV5-6,TRBJ2-1,NA,CASSLNRLDYNEQFF,TGTGCCAGCAGCTTGAACAGGTTGGACTACAATGAGCAGTTCTTC
NA,TRBV6-4,TRBJ2-3,NA,CASSVGSRDTQYF,TGTGCCAGCAGTGTCGGGAGTAGAGATACGCAGTATTTT
few,TRBV18,TRBJ1-3,TRBD1,CASSPTQGAAGNTIYF,TGTGCCAGCTCACCTACCCAGGGGGCGGCTGGAAACACCATATATTTT
NA,TRBV7-3,TRBJ2-1,NA,CASSLSRDINEQFF,TGTGCCAGCAGCTTAAGTCGGGACATCAATGAGCAGTTCTTC
NA,TRBV19,TRBJ2-1,TRBD2,CASSSTGGAYNEQFF,TGTGCCAGTAGTAGTACGGGGGGGGCCTACAATGAGCAGTTCTTC
NA,TRBV13,TRBJ2-7,TRBD1,CASSPLRDRGLYEQYF,TGTGCCAGCAGCCCTCTCCGGGACAGGGGGCTCTACGAGCAGTACTTC
NA,TRBV9,TRBJ1-4,NA,CASSVGAVDGGEKLFF,TGTGCCAGCAGCGTAGGGGCAGTAGATGGTGGTGAAAAACTGTTTTTT
NA,TRBV7-9,TRBJ1-2,TRBD1,CASSRDSASYGYTF,TGTGCCAGCAGCCGGGACAGCGCATCCTATGGCTACACCTTC
NA,TRBV9,TRBJ2-5,TRBD1,CASSDDLDRSRETQYF,TGTGCCAGCAGCGACGATTTGGACAGGTCGCGAGAGACCCAGTACTTC
NA,TRBV19,TRBJ1-1,NA,CASSPSLLVNTEAFF,TGTGCCAGTAGTCCGAGCCTCCTAGTGAACACTGAAGCTTTCTTT
NA,TRBV2,TRBJ1-4,TRBD1,CASSRDRGQRNEKLFF,TGTGCCAGCAGTCGGGACAGGGGCCAACGTAATGAAAAACTGTTTTTT
NA,TRBV19,TRBJ1-1,NA,CASSPGHPPGNTEAFF,TGTGCCAGTAGTCCCGGACACCCCCCGGGGAACACTGAAGCTTTCTTT
NA,TRBV5-1,TRBJ1-5,NA,CASSLDRASNQPQHF,TGCGCCAGCAGCTTGGACAGGGCTAGCAATCAGCCCCAGCATTTT
NA,TRBV7-3,TRBJ2-1,TRBD2,CASSLKLGGASEQFF,TGTGCCAGCAGCTTAAAGCTCGGGGGGGCCTCTGAGCAGTTCTTC